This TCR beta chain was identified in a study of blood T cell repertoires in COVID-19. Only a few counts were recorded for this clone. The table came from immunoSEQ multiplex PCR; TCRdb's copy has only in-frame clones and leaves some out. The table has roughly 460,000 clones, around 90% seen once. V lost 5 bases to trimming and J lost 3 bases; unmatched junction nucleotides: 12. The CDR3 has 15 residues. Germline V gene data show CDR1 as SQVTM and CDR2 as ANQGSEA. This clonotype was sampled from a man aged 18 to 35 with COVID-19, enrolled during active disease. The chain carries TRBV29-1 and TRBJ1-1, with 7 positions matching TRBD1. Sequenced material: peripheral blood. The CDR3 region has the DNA TGCAGCGTTTACAACAGGGGAGTGGGCGACACTGAAGCTTTCTTT. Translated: CSVYNRGVGDTEAFF.